This TCR beta chain was profiled in a study of blood T cell repertoires in COVID-19. Turning to the study itself: Italy, Spain and the United States were the sources of the convalescent and acute COVID-19 samples.

Germline V lookup: CDR1 LGHNA, CDR2 YSLEER. This CDR3 is 13 amino acids long. Trimming took off 1 base at V and 6 bases at J, with 10 bases between the two ends. Per the study methods: From reference gene primer amplification, estimates of nucleated cell counts were derived. Measured with immunoSEQ multiplex PCR; TCRdb has only the in-frame clones, and not every one. V, J and clone size reflect that table, while D and trimming were determined from the DNA. The table lists 100,000 to 130,000 clones, about 90% of them singletons. The rearrangement uses TRBV4-3 and TRBJ2-7; TRBD2 might be the D (5 bases). The sequence was collected from a man aged 35 to 55 with active or convalescent COVID-19. The sample was peripheral blood. CDR3 residues: CASSQVTEGEQYF. CDR3 DNA: TGCGCCAGCAGCCAAGTTACCGAGGGCGAGCAGTACTTC.